There are many counts of the clone carrying this T cell receptor (beta chain). The data were taken from a study of T-cell reconstitution after alpha-beta-depleted transplantation in children. CDR1 KGHSH and CDR2 LQKENI come from the germline V gene. The CDR3 extends over 13 amino acids. Trimming cost V 2 bases and J 6 bases; bases outside gene matches: 3. The authors prepared the TCRbeta library with unique molecular identifiers. Each CDR3 protein is one row after TCRdb ran MiXCR on the PCR reads. The sample has fewer than 120,000 distinct CDR3 sequences; 10% are singletons. The sample here was PBMCs from the stem cell graft donor, taken from the stem cell graft. This sequence joins TRBV18 and TRBJ1-1; TRBD1 agrees at 7 bases. The TCR originated in a human donor who donated a stem cell graft to a child with acute lymphoblastic leukemia. CDR3 bases: TGTGCCAGCTCACCAGACAGGGCGGCTGAAGCTTTCTTT. It codes for CASSPDRAAEAFF.